Described below is a single T cell receptor beta chain sequence and its context. Compared with germline, one end of the junction differs, possibly owing to a read error. The entry originates in a study of blood T cells in healthy people across ages. It was with a sample-barcoded 5' primer and a J-beta primer mix that a second PCR of about 6 to 12 cycles was run. Per-sample output comprised a minimum of 3 million paired-end reads containing CDR3. MiXCR, applied by TCRdb to the 5' RACE reads, yields one record per CDR3 protein. The sample has about 1.1 million distinct CDR3 sequences, around two fifths seen once. This TCR derives from a young man in good health. Sample: blood.

The CDR3 reads CASSPEGTVAYKEQFF. The CDR3 nucleotides read TGTGCCAGCAGTCCCGAGGGGACGGTAGCCTACAAGGAGCAGTTCTTC. The V call is TRBV7-2, the J call TRBJ2-1, with D perhaps given as TRBD1 or TRBD2 (5 bases each). Germline V lookup: CDR1 SGHTA, CDR2 FQGNSA. The CDR3 contains 16 residues.